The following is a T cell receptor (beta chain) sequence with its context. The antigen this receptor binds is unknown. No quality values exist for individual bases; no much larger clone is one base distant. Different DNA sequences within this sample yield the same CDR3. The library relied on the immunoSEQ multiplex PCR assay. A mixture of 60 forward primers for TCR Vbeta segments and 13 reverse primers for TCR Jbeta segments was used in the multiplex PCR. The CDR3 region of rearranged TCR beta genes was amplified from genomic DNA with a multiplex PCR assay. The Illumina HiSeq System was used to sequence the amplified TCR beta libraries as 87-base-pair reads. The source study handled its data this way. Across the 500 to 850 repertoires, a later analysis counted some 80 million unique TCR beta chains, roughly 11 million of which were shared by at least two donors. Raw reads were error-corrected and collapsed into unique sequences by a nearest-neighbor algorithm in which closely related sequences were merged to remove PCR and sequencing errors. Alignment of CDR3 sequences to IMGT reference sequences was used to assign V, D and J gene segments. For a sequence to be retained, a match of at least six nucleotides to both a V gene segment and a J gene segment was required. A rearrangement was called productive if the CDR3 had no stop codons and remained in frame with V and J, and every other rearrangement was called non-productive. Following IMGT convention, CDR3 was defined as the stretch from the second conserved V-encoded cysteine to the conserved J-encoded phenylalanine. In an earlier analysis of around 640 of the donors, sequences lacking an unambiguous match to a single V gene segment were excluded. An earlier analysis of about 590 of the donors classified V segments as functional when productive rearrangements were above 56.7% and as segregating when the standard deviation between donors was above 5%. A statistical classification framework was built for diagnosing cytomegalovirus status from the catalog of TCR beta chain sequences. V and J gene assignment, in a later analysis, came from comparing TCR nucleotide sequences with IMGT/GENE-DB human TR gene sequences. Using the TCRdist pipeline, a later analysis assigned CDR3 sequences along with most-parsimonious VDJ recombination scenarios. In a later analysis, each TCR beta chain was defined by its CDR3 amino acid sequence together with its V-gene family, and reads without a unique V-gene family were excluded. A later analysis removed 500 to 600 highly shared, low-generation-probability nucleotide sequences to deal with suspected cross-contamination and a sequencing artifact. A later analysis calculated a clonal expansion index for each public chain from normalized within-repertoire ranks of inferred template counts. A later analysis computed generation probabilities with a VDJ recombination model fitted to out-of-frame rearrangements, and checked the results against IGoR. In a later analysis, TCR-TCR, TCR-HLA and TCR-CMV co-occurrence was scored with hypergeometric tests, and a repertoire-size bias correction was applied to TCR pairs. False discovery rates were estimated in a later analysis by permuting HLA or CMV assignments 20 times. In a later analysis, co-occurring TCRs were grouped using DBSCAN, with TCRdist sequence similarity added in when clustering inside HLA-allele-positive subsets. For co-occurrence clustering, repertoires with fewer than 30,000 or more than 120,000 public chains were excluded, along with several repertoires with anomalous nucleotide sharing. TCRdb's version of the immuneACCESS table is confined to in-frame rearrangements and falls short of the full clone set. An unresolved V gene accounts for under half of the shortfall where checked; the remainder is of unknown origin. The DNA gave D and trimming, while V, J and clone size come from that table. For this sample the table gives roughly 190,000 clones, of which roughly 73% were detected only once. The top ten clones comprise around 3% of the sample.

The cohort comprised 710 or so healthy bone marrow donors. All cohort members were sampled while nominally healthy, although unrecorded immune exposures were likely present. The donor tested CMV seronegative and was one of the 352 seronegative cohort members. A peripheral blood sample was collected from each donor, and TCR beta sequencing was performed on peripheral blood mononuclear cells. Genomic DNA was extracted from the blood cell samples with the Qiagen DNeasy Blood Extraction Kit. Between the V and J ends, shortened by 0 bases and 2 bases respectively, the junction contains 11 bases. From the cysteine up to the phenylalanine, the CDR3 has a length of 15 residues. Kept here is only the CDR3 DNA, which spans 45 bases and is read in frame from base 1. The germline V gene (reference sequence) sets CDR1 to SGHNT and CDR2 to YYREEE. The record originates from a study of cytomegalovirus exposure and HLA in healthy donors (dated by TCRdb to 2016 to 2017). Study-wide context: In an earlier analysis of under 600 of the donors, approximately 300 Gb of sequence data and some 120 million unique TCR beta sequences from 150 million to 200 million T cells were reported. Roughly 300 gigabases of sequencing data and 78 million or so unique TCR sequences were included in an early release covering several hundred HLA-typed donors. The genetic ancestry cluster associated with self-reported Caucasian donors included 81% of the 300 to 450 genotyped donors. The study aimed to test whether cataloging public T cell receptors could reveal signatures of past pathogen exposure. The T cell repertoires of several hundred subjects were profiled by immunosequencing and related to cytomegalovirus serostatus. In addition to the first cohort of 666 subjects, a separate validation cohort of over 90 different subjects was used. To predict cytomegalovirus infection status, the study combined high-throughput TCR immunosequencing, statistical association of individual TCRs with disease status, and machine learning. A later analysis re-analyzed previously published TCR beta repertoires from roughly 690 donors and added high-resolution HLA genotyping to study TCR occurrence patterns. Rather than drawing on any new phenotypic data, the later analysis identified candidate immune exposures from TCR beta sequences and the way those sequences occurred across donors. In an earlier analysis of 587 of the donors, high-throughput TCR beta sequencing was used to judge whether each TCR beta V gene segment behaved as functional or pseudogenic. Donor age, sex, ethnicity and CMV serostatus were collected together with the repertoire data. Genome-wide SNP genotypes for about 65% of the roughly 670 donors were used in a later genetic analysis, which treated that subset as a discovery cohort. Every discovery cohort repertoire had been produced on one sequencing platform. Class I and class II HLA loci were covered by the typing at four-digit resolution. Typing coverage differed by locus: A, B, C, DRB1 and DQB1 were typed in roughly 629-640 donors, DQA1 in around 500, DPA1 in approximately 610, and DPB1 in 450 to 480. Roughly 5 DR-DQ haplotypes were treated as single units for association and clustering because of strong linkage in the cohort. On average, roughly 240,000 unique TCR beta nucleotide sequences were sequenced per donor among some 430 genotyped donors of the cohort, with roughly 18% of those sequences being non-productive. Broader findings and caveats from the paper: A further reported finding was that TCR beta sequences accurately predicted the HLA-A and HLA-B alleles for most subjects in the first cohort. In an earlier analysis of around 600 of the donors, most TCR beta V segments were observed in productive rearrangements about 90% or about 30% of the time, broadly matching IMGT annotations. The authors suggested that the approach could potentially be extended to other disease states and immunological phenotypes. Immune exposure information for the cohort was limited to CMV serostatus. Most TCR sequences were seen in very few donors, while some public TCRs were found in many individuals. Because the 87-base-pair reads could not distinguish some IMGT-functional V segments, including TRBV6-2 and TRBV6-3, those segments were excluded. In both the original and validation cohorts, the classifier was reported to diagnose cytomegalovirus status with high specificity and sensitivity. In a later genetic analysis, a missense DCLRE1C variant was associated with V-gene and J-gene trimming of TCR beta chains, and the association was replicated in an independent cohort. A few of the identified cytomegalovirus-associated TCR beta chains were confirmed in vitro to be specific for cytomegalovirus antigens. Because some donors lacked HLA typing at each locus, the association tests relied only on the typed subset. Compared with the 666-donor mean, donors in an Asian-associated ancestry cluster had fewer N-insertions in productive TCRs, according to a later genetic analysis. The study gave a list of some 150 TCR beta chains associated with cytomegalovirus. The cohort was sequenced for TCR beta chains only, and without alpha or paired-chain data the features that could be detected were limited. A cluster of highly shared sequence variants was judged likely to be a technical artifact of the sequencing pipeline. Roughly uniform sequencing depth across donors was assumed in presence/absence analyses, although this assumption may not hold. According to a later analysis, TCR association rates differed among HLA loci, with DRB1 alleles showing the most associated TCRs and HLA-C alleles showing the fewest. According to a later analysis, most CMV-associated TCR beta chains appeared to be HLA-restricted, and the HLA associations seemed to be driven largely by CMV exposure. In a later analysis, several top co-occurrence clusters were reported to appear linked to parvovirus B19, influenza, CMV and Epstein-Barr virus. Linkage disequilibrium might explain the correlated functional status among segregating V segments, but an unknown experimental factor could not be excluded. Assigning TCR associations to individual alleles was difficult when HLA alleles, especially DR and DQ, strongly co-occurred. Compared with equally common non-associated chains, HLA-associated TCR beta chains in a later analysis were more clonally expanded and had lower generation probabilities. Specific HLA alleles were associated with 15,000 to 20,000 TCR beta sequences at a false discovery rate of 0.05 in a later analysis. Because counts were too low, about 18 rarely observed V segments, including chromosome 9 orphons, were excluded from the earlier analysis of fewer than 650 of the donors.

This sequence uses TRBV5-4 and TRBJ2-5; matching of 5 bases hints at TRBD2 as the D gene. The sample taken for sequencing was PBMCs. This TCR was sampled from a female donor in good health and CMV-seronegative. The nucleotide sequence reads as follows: TGTGCCAGCAGCTTGGCATCCGGCGGGCAAGAGACCCAGTACTTC. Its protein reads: CASSLASGGQETQYF.